This TCR beta chain was found in a study of blood T cell repertoires in COVID-19. Study background: Samples representing acute and convalescent COVID-19 were sourced from the United States, Italy and Spain. PBMCs, B-cell-depleted T cells, or T cells provided the cDNA or gDNA that made up the material.

From germline, CDR1 is SEHNR and CDR2 FQNEAQ (reference sequence). V lost 1 base to trimming and J lost 0 bases, with 5 bases between them. CDR3 length: 14 amino acids. As originally analysed: By means of reference gene primer amplification, nucleated cell counts were estimated. The assay was immunoSEQ multiplex PCR, and TCRdb's table has in-frame clones only and misses some. From that table come the V and J calls and clone size; the DNA was used to work out D and trimming. The table includes about 64,000 clones, around 84% detected once. What was sequenced was peripheral blood. V gene TRBV7-9 combines with J gene TRBJ2-3; D remains ambiguous. This clonotype was obtained from a man aged 50 to 59 with active COVID-19. The CDR3 here is CASSLGASTDTQYF. The CDR3 DNA reads TGTGCCAGCAGCTTAGGGGCTAGCACAGATACGCAGTATTTT.